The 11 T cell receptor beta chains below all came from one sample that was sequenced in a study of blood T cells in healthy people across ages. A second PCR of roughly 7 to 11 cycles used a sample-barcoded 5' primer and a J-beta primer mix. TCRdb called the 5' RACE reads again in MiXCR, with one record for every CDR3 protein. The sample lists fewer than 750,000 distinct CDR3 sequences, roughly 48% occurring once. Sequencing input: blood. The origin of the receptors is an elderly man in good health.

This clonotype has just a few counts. CDR3: CSVDPAPRNEQFF. Written as DNA, the CDR3 is TGCAGCGTTGATCCAGCCCCGAGGAATGAGCAGTTCTTC. V is TRBV29-1 and J is TRBJ2-1; D remains ambiguous. From germline, CDR1 is SQVTM and CDR2 ANQGSEA. V dropped 3 bases and J dropped 7 bases, with 13 bases sitting between them. This CDR3 contains 13 residues.

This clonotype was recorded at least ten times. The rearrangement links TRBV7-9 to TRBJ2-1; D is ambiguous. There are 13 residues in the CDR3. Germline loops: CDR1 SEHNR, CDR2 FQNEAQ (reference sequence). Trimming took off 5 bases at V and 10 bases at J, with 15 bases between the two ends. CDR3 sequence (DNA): TGTGCCAGCAGCGAATTCTGGTCTCAAGAGCAGTTCTTC. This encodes CASSEFWSQEQFF.

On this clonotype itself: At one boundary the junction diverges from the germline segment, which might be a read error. The CDR3 here is CSAGETRQGRYTF. The CDR3, as DNA: TGCAGTGCTGGAGAGACTCGACAGGGTCGCTACACCTTC. The rearrangement uses TRBV20-1 and TRBJ1-2; 7 nucleotides align to TRBD1. Germline CDR1 DFQATT, CDR2 SNEGSKA (reference sequence). The CDR3 extends over 13 amino acids.

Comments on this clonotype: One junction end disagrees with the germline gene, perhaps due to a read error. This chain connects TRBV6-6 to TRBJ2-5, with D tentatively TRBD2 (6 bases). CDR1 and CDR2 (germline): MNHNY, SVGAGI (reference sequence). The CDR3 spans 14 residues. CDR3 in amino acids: CACSYYGGQETQYF. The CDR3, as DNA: TGTGCCTGCAGTTACTACGGAGGGCAAGAGACCCAGTACTTC.

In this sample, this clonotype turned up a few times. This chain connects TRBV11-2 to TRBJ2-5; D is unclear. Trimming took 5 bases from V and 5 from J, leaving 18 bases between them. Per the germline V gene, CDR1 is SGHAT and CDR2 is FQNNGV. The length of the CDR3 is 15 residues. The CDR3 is CASSLRQVVQETQYF. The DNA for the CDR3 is TGTGCCAGCAGCCTGCGGCAGGTAGTCCAGGAGACCCAGTACTTC.

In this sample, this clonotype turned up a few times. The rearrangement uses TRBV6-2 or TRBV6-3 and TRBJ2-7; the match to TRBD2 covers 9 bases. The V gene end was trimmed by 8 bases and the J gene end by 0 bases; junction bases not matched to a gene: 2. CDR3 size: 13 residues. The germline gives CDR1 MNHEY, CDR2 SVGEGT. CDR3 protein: CASCGGDSYEQYF. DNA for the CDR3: TGTGCCAGCTGCGGGGGGGACTCCTACGAGCAGTACTTC.

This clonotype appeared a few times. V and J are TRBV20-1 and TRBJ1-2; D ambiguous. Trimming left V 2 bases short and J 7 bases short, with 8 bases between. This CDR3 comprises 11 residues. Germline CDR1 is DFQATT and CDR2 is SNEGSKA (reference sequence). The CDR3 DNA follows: TGCAGTGCTAGATTCCGGGGTGGCTACACCTTC. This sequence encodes CSARFRGGYTF.

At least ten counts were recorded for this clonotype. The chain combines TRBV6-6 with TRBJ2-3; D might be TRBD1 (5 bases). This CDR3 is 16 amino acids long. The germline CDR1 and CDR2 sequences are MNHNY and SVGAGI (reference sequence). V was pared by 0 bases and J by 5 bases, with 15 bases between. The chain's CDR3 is CASSYSSQGRRDTQYF. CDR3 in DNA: TGTGCCAGCAGTTACTCGAGTCAGGGAAGGAGAGATACGCAGTATTTT.

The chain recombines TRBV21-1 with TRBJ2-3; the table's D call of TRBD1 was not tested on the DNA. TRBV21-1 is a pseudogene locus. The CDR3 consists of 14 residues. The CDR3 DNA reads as TGTGCCAGCAGCAAATCGGACAGGGGCGATACGCAGTATTTT. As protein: CASSKSDRGDTQYF.

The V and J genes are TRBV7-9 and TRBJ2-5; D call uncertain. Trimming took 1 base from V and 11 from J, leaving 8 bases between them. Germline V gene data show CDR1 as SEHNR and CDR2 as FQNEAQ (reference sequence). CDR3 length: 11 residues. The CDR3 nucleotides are TGTGCCAGCAGCTTAGGAGTAGGTCAGTACTTC. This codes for CASSLGVGQYF.

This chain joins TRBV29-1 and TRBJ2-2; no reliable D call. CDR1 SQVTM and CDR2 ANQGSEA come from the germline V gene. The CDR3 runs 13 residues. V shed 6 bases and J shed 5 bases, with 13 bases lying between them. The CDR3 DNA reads TGCAGCGTCGCCCCATCTGGGACCGGGGAGCTGTTTTTT. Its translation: CSVAPSGTGELFF.